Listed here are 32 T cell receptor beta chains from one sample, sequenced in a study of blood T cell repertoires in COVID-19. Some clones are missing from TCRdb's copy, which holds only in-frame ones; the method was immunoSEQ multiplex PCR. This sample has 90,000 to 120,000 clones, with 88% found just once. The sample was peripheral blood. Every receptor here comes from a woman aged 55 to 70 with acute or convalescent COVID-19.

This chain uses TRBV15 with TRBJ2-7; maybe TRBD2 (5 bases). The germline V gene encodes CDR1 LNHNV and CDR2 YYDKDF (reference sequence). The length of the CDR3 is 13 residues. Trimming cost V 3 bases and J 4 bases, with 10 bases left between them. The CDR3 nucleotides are TGTGCCACCAGCAGTCGGGGAGAGTACGAGCAGTACTTC. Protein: CATSSRGEYEQYF.

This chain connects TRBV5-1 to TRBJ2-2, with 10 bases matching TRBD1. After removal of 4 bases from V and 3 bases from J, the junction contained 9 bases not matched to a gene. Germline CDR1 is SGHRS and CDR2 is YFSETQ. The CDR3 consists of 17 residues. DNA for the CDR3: TGCGCCAGCAGCAGCCTGACAGGGGGCTTAGACACCGGGGAGCTGTTTTTT. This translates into CASSSLTGGLDTGELFF.

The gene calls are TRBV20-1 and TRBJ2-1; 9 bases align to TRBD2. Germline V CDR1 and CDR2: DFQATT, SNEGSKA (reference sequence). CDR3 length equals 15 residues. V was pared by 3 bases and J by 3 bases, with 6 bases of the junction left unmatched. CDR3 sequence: CSASQLAGSYNEQFF. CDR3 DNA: TGCAGTGCTAGTCAGCTAGCGGGAAGCTACAATGAGCAGTTCTTC.

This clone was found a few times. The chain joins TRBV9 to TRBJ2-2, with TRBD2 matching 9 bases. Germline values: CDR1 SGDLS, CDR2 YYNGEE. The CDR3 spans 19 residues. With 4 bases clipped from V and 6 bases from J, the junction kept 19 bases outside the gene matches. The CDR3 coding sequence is TGTGCCAGCAGCTACCCCCTGGGGATAGCGGGAGATGGGGCCGGGGAGCTGTTTTTT. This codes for CASSYPLGIAGDGAGELFF. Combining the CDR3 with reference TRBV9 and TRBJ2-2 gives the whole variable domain DSGVTQTPKHLITATGQRVTLRCSPRSGDLSVYWYQQSLDQGLQFLIQYYNGEERAKGNILERFSAQQFPDLHSELNLSSLELGDSALYFCASSYPLGIAGDGAGELFFGEGSRLTVL.

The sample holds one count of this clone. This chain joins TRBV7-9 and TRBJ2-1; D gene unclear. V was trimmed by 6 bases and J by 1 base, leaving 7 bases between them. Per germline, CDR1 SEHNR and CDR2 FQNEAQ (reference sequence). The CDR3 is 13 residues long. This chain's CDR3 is CASSRGSYNEQFF. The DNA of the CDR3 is TGTGCCAGCAGTAGAGGATCCTACAATGAGCAGTTCTTC. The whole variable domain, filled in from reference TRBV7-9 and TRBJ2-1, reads DTGVSQNPRHKITKRGQNVTFRCDPISEHNRLYWYRQTLGQGPEFLTYFQNEAQLEKSRLLSDRFSAERPKGSFSTLEIQRTEQGDSAMYLCASSRGSYNEQFFGPGTRLTVL.

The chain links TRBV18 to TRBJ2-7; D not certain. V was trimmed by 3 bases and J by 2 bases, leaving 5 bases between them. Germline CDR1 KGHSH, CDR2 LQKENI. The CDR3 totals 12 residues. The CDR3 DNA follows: TGTGCCAGCTCACCCTCAGCCTACGAGCAGTACTTC. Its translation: CASSPSAYEQYF.

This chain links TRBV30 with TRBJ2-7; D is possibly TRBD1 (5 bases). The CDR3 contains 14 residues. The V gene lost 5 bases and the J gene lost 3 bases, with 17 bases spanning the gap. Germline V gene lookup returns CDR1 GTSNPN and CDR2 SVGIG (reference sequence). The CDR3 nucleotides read TGTGCCTGGGCCCGGGCAGGGTGGAACTACGAGCAGTACTTC. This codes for CAWARAGWNYEQYF.

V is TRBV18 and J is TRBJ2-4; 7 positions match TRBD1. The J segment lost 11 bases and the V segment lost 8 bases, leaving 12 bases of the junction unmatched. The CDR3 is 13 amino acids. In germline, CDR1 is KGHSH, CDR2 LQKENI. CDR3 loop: CASTPGQGGFQYF. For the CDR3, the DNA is TGTGCCAGCACCCCGGGACAAGGGGGCTTTCAGTACTTC.

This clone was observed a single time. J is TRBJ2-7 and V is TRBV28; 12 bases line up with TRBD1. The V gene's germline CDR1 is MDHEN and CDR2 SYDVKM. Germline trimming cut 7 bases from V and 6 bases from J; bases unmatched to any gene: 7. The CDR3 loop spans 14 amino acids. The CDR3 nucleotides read TGTGCCAGCATTACGGGACAGGGGGCTAGCGAGCAGTACTTC. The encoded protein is CASITGQGASEQYF.

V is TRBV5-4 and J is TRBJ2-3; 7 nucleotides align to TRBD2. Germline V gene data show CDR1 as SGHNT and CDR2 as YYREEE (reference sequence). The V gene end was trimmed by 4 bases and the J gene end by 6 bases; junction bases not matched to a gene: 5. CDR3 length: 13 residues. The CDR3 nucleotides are TGTGCCAGCAGCCGGGAGGCCGGGGATACGCAGTATTTT. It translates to CASSREAGDTQYF.

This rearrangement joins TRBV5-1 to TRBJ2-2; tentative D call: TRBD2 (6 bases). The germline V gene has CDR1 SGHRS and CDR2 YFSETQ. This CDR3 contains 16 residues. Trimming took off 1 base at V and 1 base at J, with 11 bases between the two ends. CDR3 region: CASSLSGGRNTGELFF. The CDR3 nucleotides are TGCGCCAGCAGCTTGTCCGGGGGAAGGAACACCGGGGAGCTGTTTTTT.

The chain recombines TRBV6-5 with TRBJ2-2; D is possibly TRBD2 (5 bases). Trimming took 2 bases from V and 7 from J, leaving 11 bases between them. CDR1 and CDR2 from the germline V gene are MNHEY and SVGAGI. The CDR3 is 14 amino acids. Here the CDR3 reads CASSYASGVGELFF. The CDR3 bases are TGTGCCAGCAGTTACGCATCCGGGGTCGGGGAGCTGTTTTTT.

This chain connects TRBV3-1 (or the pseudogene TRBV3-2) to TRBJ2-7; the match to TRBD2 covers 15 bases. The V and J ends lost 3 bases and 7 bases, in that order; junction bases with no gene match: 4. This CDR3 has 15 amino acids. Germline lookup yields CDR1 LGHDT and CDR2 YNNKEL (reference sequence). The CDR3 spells CASSHRTSGREEQYF. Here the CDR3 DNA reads TGTGCCAGCAGCCATCGGACTAGCGGGAGGGAAGAGCAGTACTTC.

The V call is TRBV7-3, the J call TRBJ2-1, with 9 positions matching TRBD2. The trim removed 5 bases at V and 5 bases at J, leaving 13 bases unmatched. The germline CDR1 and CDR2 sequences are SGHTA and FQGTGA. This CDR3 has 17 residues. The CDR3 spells CASSLDPPTSGNNEQFF. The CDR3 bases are TGTGCCAGCAGCCTAGATCCCCCGACTAGCGGAAACAATGAGCAGTTCTTC. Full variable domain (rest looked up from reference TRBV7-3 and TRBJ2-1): GAGVSQTPSNKVTEKGKYVELRCDPISGHTALYWYRQSLGQGPEFLIYFQGTGAADDSGLPNDRFFAVRPEGSVSTLKIQRTERGDSAVYLCASSLDPPTSGNNEQFFGPGTRLTVL.

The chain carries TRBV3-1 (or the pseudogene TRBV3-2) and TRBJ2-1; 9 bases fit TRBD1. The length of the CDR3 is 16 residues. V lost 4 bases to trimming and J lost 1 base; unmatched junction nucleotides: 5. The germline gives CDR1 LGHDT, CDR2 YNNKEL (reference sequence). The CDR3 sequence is CASSPIGQGSYNEQFF. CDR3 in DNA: TGTGCCAGCAGCCCGATAGGACAGGGGTCCTACAATGAGCAGTTCTTC.

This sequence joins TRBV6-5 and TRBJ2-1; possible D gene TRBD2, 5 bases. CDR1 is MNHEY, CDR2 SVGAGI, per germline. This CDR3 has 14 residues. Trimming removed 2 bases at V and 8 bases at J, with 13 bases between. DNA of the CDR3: TGTGCCAGCAGTTACGTCGGAGGAGGCGATGAGCAGTTCTTC. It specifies CASSYVGGGDEQFF.

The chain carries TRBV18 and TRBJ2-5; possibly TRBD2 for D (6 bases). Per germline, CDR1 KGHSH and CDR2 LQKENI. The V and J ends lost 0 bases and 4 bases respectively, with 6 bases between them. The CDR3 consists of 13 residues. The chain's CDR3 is CASSPPGGETQYF. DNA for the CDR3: TGTGCCAGCTCACCACCGGGGGGAGAGACCCAGTACTTC.

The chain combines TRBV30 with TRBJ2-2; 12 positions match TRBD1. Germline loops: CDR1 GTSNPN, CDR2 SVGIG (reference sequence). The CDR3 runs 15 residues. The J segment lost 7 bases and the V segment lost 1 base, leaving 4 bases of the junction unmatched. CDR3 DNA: TGTGCCTGGAGTGGGGGGACAGGGGGCTTCGGGGAGCTGTTTTTT. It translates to CAWSGGTGGFGELFF.

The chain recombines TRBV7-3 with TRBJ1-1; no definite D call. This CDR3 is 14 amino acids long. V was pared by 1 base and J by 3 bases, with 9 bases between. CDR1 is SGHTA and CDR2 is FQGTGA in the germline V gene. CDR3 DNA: TGTGCCAGCAGCTTAAAGCGGGTTGACACTGAAGCTTTCTTT. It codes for CASSLKRVDTEAFF. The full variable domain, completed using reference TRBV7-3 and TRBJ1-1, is GAGVSQTPSNKVTEKGKYVELRCDPISGHTALYWYRQSLGQGPEFLIYFQGTGAADDSGLPNDRFFAVRPEGSVSTLKIQRTERGDSAVYLCASSLKRVDTEAFFGQGTRLTVV.

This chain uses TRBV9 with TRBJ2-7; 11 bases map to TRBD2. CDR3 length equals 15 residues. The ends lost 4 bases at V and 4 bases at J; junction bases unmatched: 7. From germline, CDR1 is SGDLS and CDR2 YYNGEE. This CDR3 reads CASSPYSGRGYEQYF. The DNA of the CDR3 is TGTGCCAGCAGCCCCTATAGCGGGAGGGGGTACGAGCAGTACTTC.

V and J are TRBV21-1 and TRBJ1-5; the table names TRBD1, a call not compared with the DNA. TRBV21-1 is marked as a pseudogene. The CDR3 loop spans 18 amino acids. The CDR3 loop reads CASSKAPGETYSNQPQHF. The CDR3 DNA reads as TGTGCCAGCAGCAAAGCCCCAGGCGAGACCTATAGCAATCAGCCCCAGCATTTT.

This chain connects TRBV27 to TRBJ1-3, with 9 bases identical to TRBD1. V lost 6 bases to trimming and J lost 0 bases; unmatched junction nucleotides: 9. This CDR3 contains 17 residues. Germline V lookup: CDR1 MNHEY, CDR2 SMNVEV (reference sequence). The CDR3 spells CASRRGQGPTSGNTIYF. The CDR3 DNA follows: TGTGCCAGCAGACGGGGACAGGGCCCTACCTCTGGAAACACCATATATTTT.

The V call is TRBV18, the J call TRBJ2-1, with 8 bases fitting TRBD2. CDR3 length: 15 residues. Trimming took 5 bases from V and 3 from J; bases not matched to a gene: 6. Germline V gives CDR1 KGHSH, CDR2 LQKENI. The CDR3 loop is CASSTSGSLYNEQFF. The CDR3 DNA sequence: TGTGCCAGCTCAACAAGCGGGAGTCTCTACAATGAGCAGTTCTTC.

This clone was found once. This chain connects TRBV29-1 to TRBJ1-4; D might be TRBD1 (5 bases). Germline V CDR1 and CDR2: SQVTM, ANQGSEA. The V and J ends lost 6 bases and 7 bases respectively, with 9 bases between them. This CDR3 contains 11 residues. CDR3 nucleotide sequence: TGCAGCGTGGGGGGTGGTGAAAAACTGTTTTTT. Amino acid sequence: CSVGGGEKLFF.

The CDR3 DNA is TGCGCCAGCAGACTAGCGGGAGGGACCGGGGAGCTGTTTTTT. It encodes CASRLAGGTGELFF. The V gene is TRBV5-1, the J gene TRBJ2-2, with TRBD2 identical over 13 bases. The V and J ends lost 5 bases and 5 bases, in that order; junction bases with no gene match: 0. Germline V gene lookup returns CDR1 SGHRS and CDR2 YFSETQ. The CDR3 runs 14 residues.

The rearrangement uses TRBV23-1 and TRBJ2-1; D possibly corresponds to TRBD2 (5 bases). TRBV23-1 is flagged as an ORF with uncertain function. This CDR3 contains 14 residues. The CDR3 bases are TGCGCTCGGACTGTACAGATGCCCCACAATGAGCAGTTCTTC. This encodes CARTVQMPHNEQFF.

The CDR3 here is CASSQPGGEQFF. Written as DNA, the CDR3 is TGCGCCAGCAGTCAACCGGGGGGTGAGCAGTTCTTC. This rearrangement joins TRBV5-1 to TRBJ2-1; TRBD2 matches at 7 bases. The CDR3 has 12 residues. Germline loops: CDR1 SGHRS, CDR2 YFSETQ. After removal of 5 bases from V and 9 bases from J, the junction contained 5 bases not matched to a gene.

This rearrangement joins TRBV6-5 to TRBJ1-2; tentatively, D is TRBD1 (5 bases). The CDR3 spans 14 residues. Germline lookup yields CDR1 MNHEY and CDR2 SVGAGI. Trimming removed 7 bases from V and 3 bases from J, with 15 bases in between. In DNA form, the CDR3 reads TGTGCCAGCAAGAGGGACGGAGGGGACTATGGCTACACCTTC. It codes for CASKRDGGDYGYTF.

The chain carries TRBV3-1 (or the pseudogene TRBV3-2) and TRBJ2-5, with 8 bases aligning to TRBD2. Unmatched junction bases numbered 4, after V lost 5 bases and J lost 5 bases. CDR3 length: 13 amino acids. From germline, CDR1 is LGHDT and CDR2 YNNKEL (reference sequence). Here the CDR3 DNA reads TGTGCCAGCAGCGGACTAGCCGGGGAGACCCAGTACTTC. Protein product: CASSGLAGETQYF.

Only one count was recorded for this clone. The DNA of the CDR3 is TGTGCCAGCAGCTTAGAGCACGAGCAGTACTTC. It encodes CASSLEHEQYF. The V and J genes are TRBV7-9 and TRBJ2-7, with D hard to call. The V gene lost 1 base and the J gene lost 5 bases, with 3 bases spanning the gap. Germline-derived CDR1 and CDR2 are SEHNR and FQNEAQ (reference sequence). CDR3 size: 11 residues.

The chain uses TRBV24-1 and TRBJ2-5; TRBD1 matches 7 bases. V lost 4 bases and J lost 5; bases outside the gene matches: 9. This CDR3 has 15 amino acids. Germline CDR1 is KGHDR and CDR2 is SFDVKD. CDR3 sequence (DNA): TGTGCCACCAGTGAAGCTAGAGGGGGCATTGAGACCCAGTACTTC. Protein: CATSEARGGIETQYF.

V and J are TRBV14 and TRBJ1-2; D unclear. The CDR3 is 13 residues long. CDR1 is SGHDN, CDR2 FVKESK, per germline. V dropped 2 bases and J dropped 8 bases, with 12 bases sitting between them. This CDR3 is CASSQLGADGYTF. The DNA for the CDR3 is TGTGCCAGCAGCCAACTAGGAGCTGACGGCTACACCTTC.